Below, 19 T cell receptor beta chains from the same sample are listed, as sequenced in a study of cytomegalovirus exposure and HLA in healthy donors. This PCR relied on a set of 60 Vbeta primers and 13 Jbeta primers. The method was immunoSEQ multiplex PCR; TCRdb's version includes in-frame clones alone and lacks a portion of them. The sample records about 170,000 clones, around 83% being singletons. Sequenced sample: PBMCs. The receptor source for this set is a man aged 18 to 30 in good health and CMV-seropositive.

The chain couples TRBV10-2 to TRBJ1-1; 9 bases agree with TRBD1. Per germline, CDR1 WSHSY and CDR2 SAAADI. CDR3 length: 14 residues. After removal of 3 bases from V and 5 bases from J, the junction contained 4 bases not matched to a gene. CDR3 amino acids: CASSEIGQGTEAFF. DNA of the CDR3: TGCGCCAGCAGTGAAATCGGACAGGGGACTGAAGCTTTCTTT.

This clone appeared a single time. This sequence joins TRBV7-2 and TRBJ2-1; D gene uncertain. This CDR3 has 15 residues. The V and J ends lost 3 bases and 0 bases respectively, with 9 bases between them. Germline values: CDR1 SGHTA, CDR2 FQGNSA. CDR3 in amino acids: CASSLVGSSYNEQFF. For the CDR3, the DNA is TGTGCCAGCAGCTTGGTGGGCAGCTCCTACAATGAGCAGTTCTTC.

Written as DNA, the CDR3 is TGTGCCAGCAGCTCCCCCGGGACAGGGGGTATTAGTCAGCCCCAGCATTTT. It encodes CASSSPGTGGISQPQHF. The rearrangement links TRBV7-2 to TRBJ1-5; TRBD1 agrees at 11 bases. The CDR3 totals 17 residues. With 4 bases clipped from V and 6 bases from J, the junction kept 11 bases outside the gene matches. CDR1 and CDR2 (germline): SGHTA, FQGNSA.

The chain is built from TRBV4-2 and TRBJ2-7, with 9 bases aligning to TRBD2. From germline, CDR1 is LGHNA and CDR2 YNFKEQ. J was trimmed by 6 bases and V by 4 bases; bases with no gene match: 4. CDR3 length equals 13 residues. CDR3 coding DNA: TGTGCCAGCAGCCCGGGACTAGCTGGCGAGCAGTACTTC. Amino acids: CASSPGLAGEQYF.

The chain carries TRBV18 and TRBJ2-2, with 11 bases aligning to TRBD1. Trimming took 1 base from V and 0 from J; bases not matched to a gene: 7. This CDR3 has 19 residues. The germline V gene has CDR1 KGHSH and CDR2 LQKENI. The CDR3 nucleotides are TGTGCCAGCTCACCACGCATCTTGGACAGGGGGCCGAACACCGGGGAGCTGTTTTTT. Its translation is CASSPRILDRGPNTGELFF.

The CDR3 protein is CASSVPRDRVNTGELFF. The CDR3 DNA follows: TGTGCCAGCAGCGTACCCCGGGACAGGGTGAACACCGGGGAGCTGTTTTTT. The rearrangement uses TRBV9 and TRBJ2-2; TRBD1 matches 9 bases. The CDR3 consists of 17 residues. Germline CDR1 SGDLS, CDR2 YYNGEE. V lost 1 base, J lost 1 base, and 5 bases stayed unmatched. Full variable domain (remainder filled in from reference TRBV9 and TRBJ2-2): DSGVTQTPKHLITATGQRVTLRCSPRSGDLSVYWYQQSLDQGLQFLIQYYNGEERAKGNILERFSAQQFPDLHSELNLSSLELGDSALYFCASSVPRDRVNTGELFFGEGSRLTVL.

V usage is TRBV4-1 and J usage is TRBJ1-5, with unresolved D. Germline values: CDR1 MGHRA, CDR2 YSYEKL. V lost 1 base and J lost 0, with 10 bases in between. The CDR3 loop spans 16 amino acids. The CDR3 region is CASSQAGQYSNQPQHF. CDR3 in DNA: TGCGCCAGCAGCCAAGCGGGTCAGTATAGCAATCAGCCCCAGCATTTT.

The chain uses TRBV5-8 and TRBJ1-5, with 7 bases aligning to TRBD1. V shed 4 bases and J 0 bases; nucleotides not matched to a gene: 4. Germline-derived CDR1 and CDR2 are SGHTS and YDEGEE. The CDR3 is made up of 15 amino acids. The CDR3 is CASSRGQNSNQPQHF. The CDR3 DNA reads as TGTGCCAGCAGCCGGGGACAGAATAGCAATCAGCCCCAGCATTTT.

The chain carries TRBV5-5 and TRBJ1-6, with a tentative D call TRBD1 (6 bases). The CDR3 is 16 residues long. The V end lost 4 bases, the J end lost 6 bases, and 17 bases lay between the germline ends. The germline V gene encodes CDR1 SGHKS and CDR2 YYEKEE (reference sequence). CDR3 sequence reads: CASSPEGGIGNSPLHF. The CDR3 nucleotides read TGTGCCAGCAGCCCGGAGGGGGGGATCGGTAATTCACCCCTCCACTTT.

This chain links TRBV7-2 with TRBJ1-1; D is unclear. The CDR3 runs to 15 residues. V was pared by 4 bases and J by 1 base, with 13 bases between. The germline V gene has CDR1 SGHTA and CDR2 FQGNSA. This CDR3 is CASSSSGVGNTEAFF. The DNA for the CDR3 is TGTGCCAGCAGCTCCTCCGGGGTGGGGAACACTGAAGCTTTCTTT. Filled out from reference TRBV7-2 and TRBJ1-1, the complete variable domain reads GAGVSQSPSNKVTEKGKDVELRCDPISGHTALYWYRQSLGQGLEFLIYFQGNSAPDKSGLPSDRFSAERTGGSVSTLTIQRTQQEDSAVYLCASSSSGVGNTEAFFGQGTRLTVV.

The V and J genes are TRBV13 and TRBJ1-4; D gene unclear. Trimming cost V 8 bases and J 3 bases, with 10 bases left between them. Germline V CDR1 and CDR2: PRHDT, FYEKMQ (reference sequence). This CDR3 spans 13 amino acids. As DNA, the CDR3 is TGTGCCAGCCGGAGGAGCTCTAATGAAAAACTGTTTTTT. This sequence encodes CASRRSSNEKLFF.

The genes are TRBV6-1 and TRBJ1-2, with 7 positions matching TRBD1. Germline V lookup: CDR1 MNHNS, CDR2 SASEGT. V lost 0 bases and J lost 7; bases outside the gene matches: 11. CDR3 length equals 16 residues. CDR3 in amino acids: CASSEANPGTALGYTF. The CDR3 DNA reads as TGTGCCAGCAGTGAAGCCAACCCCGGGACAGCTCTTGGCTACACCTTC.

This chain links TRBV5-6 with TRBJ2-7; tentative D call: TRBD2 (6 bases). The V gene's germline CDR1 is SGHDT and CDR2 YYEEEE. The CDR3 loop spans 15 amino acids. Trimming stripped 4 bases from V and 5 bases from J, with 19 bases between. For the CDR3, the DNA is TGTGCCAGCAGCCGAAATCCCGGGACTTCAAACGAGCAGTACTTC. Its protein product is CASSRNPGTSNEQYF.

The chain combines TRBV9 with TRBJ1-6; no clear D. CDR3 length equals 15 residues. Germline CDR1 and CDR2: SGDLS and YYNGEE. Trimming took off 3 bases at V and 9 bases at J, with 16 bases between the two ends. The CDR3 loop is CASSAADGFGSPLHF. The CDR3 nucleotides are TGTGCCAGCAGCGCAGCGGACGGCTTTGGTTCACCCCTCCACTTT.

The genes are TRBV10-3 and TRBJ1-5; possibly TRBD1 for D (5 bases). V dropped 4 bases and J dropped 1 base, with 8 bases sitting between them. This CDR3 region has 14 residues. Germline CDR1 ENHRY, CDR2 SYGVKD. Written as DNA, the CDR3 is TGTGCCATCAGTGCGGGGGGGAGCAATCAGCCCCAGCATTTT. Translated, it gives CAISAGGSNQPQHF.

The chain has TRBV6-1 and TRBJ2-3; tentative D call: TRBD2 (6 bases). The length of the CDR3 is 15 residues. Germline V gene lookup returns CDR1 MNHNS and CDR2 SASEGT. Trimming took off 7 bases at V and 2 bases at J, with 16 bases between the two ends. The CDR3 reads CASTDSGTLTDTQYF. CDR3 bases: TGTGCCAGCACAGATAGCGGCACCCTCACAGATACGCAGTATTTT.

The chain uses TRBV7-3 and TRBJ2-3, with no clear D. Germline V lookup: CDR1 SGHTA, CDR2 FQGTGA. The CDR3 spans 17 residues. The V and J ends lost 5 bases and 2 bases respectively, with 20 bases between them. DNA for the CDR3: TGTGCCAGCAGCCCCGTTCGGTCGCCGCTAAACACAGATACGCAGTATTTT. This codes for CASSPVRSPLNTDTQYF. Based on the CDR3 plus reference TRBV7-3 and TRBJ2-3, the full variable domain is GAGVSQTPSNKVTEKGKYVELRCDPISGHTALYWYRQSLGQGPEFLIYFQGTGAADDSGLPNDRFFAVRPEGSVSTLKIQRTERGDSAVYLCASSPVRSPLNTDTQYFGPGTRLTVL.

Written as DNA, the CDR3 is TGTGCAAGTCGCTTAGTATTGGGGACATTGACCTACGAGCAGTACTTC. Its translation is CASRLVLGTLTYEQYF. This chain links TRBV12-2 with TRBJ2-7; TRBD1 is the table's D call, not checked against the DNA. TRBV12-2 is a documented pseudogene. The CDR3 sequence is 16 residues long.

This clone was seen a handful of times. The CDR3: CASSLAPQGYEAFF. CDR3 in DNA: TGTGCCAGCAGCTTAGCTCCACAGGGATATGAAGCTTTCTTT. The genes are TRBV7-9 and TRBJ1-1, with TRBD1 as a possible D gene (6 bases). The CDR3 has 14 amino acids. The V end was cut by 0 bases, the J end by 7 bases, with 12 bases between. Germline CDR1 SEHNR, CDR2 FQNEAQ (reference sequence). Full variable domain (remainder filled in from reference TRBV7-9 and TRBJ1-1): DTGVSQNPRHKITKRGQNVTFRCDPISEHNRLYWYRQTLGQGPEFLTYFQNEAQLEKSRLLSDRFSAERPKGSFSTLEIQRTEQGDSAMYLCASSLAPQGYEAFFGQGTRLTVV.